Given below is one T cell receptor (beta chain) in context. The sample is drawn from a study of OX40 agonist ivuxolimab in advanced cancers. Per the germline V gene, CDR1 is LGHNA and CDR2 is YNFKEQ. Trimming shortened V by 0 bases and J by 7 bases, and 7 bases separated the two germline ends. The CDR3 totals 13 residues. Here immunoSEQ multiplex PCR was the method, and the copy in TCRdb shows in-frame clones only, minus some. The sample records approximately 60,000 clones, about 80% being singletons. This TCR came from an adult with an advanced solid tumor such as melanoma, head and neck, liver or kidney cancer. The chain uses TRBV4-2 and TRBJ1-5, with no clear D. The starting material was CD4+ or CD8+ T cells sorted from blood, obtained in a trial of the OX40 agonist ivuxolimab. DNA for the CDR3: TGTGCCAGCAGCCAAGATCTGGGGCAGCCCCAGCATTTT. Residues: CASSQDLGQPQHF.